The entry that follows covers one TCR beta chain sequence. TCRdb independently ran MiXCR on the RT-PCR reads; one entry per CDR3 protein. The repertoire holds hundreds of thousands of distinct CDR3 sequences, 14% seen once, with just over 3.5% in the top ten. CDR1 DFQATT and CDR2 SNEGSKA come from the germline V gene (reference sequence). The ends lost 4 bases at V and 3 bases at J; junction bases unmatched: 7. This CDR3 spans 14 amino acids. The chain recombines TRBV20-1 with TRBJ1-2; 8 bases are shared with TRBD1. Material: memory CD4+ T cells from blood. This TCR was sampled from a female donor in good health, serving as a healthy control. The CDR3 DNA reads as TGCAGTGCTATTCCGGGACAGGAACACTATGGCTACACCTTC. It encodes CSAIPGQEHYGYTF.